The present T cell receptor (beta chain) was sequenced within a study of shared clonotypes between healthy human individuals. The method was immunoSEQ multiplex PCR; TCRdb's version includes in-frame clones alone and lacks a portion of them. The sample holds fewer than 350,000 clones, more than 75% seen once. The germline V gene has CDR1 MNHEY and CDR2 SVGAGI. This CDR3 comprises 12 residues. V lost 5 bases and J lost 1, with 6 bases in between. The material sequenced was memory CD8+ T cells sorted from blood. The subset denotes: CD45RO+ cells pooled with CCR7-negative TemRA cells. The clonotype was recovered from a man in his late teens or twenties in good health. The chain recombines TRBV6-5 with TRBJ2-7; D is unresolved. Here the CDR3 DNA reads TGTGCCAGCAGTCTAGTGTCCTACGAGCAGTACTTC. It yields the protein CASSLVSYEQYF.